This T cell receptor (beta chain) originates from a study of T-cell reconstitution after alpha-beta-depleted transplantation in children. Study results and limitations: One year post-transplant, T-cell counts and diversity were largely derived from T cells produced anew. Expanded graft clones numbering several hundred reportedly gave rise to alpha-beta T cells about two months after transplant. Surviving recipient T cells and thymic progenitors underlay high day-60 TCRbeta diversity in some patients.

Ten or more counts support this clonotype. The target antigen is unknown. Using unique molecular identifiers, the investigators prepared the TCRbeta library. TCRdb independently ran MiXCR on the PCR reads; one entry per CDR3 protein. The data contain around 250,000 distinct CDR3 sequences, roughly 8.2% of them singletons. The CDR3 runs to 15 residues. CDR1 and CDR2 (germline): DFQATT, SNEGSKA (reference sequence). Trimming removed 5 bases from V and 1 base from J, with 15 bases in between. The specimen was PBMCs, mostly from graft donor cells, collected 180 days after TCRalphabeta/CD19-depleted stem cell transplant. This chain joins TRBV20-1 and TRBJ2-1; D gene unclear. This receptor was obtained from a male patient younger than 18 who had a stem cell transplant for acute lymphoblastic leukemia, so the T cells may come from the graft donor. CDR3: CSALGPATSYNEQFF. The DNA for the CDR3 is TGCAGTGCTCTTGGACCGGCCACTTCCTACAATGAGCAGTTCTTC.